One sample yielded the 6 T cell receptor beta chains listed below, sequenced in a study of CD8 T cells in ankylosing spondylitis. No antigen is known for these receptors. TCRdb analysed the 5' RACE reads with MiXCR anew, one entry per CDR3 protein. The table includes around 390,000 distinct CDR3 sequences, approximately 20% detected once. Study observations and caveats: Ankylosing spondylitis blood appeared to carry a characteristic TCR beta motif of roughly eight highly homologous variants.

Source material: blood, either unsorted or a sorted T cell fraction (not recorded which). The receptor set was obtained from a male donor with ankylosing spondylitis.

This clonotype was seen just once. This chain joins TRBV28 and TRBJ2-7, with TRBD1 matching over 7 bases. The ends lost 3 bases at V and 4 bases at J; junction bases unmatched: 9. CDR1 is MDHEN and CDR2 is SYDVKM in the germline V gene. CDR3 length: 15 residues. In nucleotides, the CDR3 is TGTGCCAGCAGTTTCAGGGGGATGTGGGAGTACGAGCAGTACTTC. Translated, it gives CASSFRGMWEYEQYF.

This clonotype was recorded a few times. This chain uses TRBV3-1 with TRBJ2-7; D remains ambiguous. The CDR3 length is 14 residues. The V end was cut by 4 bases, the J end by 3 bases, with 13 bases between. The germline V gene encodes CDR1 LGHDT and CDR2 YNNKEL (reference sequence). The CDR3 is CASSRRTVDYEQYF. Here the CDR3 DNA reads TGTGCCAGCAGCCGTCGGACGGTAGACTACGAGCAGTACTTC.

CDR3 loop: CAISELDNYTF. As DNA, the CDR3 is TGTGCCATCAGTGAGCTCGACAACTACACCTTC. This sequence joins TRBV10-3 and TRBJ1-2; D ambiguous. The V end lost 2 bases, the J end lost 10 bases, and 8 bases lay between the germline ends. The germline gives CDR1 ENHRY, CDR2 SYGVKD. The CDR3 has 11 amino acids.

The CDR3, as DNA: TGCAGCGTTTGGCCTGGACAGGGCTCCTACAATGAGCAGTTCTTC. Its translation: CSVWPGQGSYNEQFF. The chain is built from TRBV29-1 and TRBJ2-1, with 8 nucleotides matching TRBD1. The V segment lost 5 bases and the J segment 0 bases; nucleotides outside the gene matches: 6. The CDR3 extends over 15 amino acids. CDR1 is SQVTM and CDR2 is ANQGSEA in the germline V gene.

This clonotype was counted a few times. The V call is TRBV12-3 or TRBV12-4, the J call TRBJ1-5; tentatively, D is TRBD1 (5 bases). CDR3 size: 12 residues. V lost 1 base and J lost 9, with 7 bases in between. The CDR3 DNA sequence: TGTGCCAGCAGTTTAGTGGGGGGGCCCCAGCATTTT. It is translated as CASSLVGGPQHF.

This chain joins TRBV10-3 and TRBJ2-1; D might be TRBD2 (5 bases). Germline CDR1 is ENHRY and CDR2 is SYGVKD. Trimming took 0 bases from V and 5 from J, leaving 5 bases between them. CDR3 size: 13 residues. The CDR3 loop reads CAISESRDNEQFF. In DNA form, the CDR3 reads TGTGCCATCAGTGAGTCGAGGGACAATGAGCAGTTCTTC.